This T cell receptor (beta chain) was found in a study of T cells in localized non-small cell lung cancer. Findings of the study overall: Sequence data derive from only one tumor region, so heterogeneity remains possible.

Sequencing was performed with immunoSEQ multiplex PCR; in TCRdb, only in-frame clones are kept and a portion is missing. Of approximately 100,000 clones listed, under 95% are singletons. Germline V CDR1 and CDR2: KGHSH, LQKENI. Trimming removed 6 bases at V and 0 bases at J, with 8 bases between. This CDR3 has 13 amino acids. As for this clone: Antigen unknown. Additional DNA sequences in this sample encode the identical CDR3.

The TCR comes from a woman aged 35-75 years with stage II squamous cell lung carcinoma. Sample: PBMCs, taken before any cancer treatment. The chain joins TRBV18 to TRBJ1-1; D is unresolved. In nucleotides, the CDR3 is TGTGCCAGCTCGCCTGGCTTGAACACTGAAGCTTTCTTT. Residues: CASSPGLNTEAFF.